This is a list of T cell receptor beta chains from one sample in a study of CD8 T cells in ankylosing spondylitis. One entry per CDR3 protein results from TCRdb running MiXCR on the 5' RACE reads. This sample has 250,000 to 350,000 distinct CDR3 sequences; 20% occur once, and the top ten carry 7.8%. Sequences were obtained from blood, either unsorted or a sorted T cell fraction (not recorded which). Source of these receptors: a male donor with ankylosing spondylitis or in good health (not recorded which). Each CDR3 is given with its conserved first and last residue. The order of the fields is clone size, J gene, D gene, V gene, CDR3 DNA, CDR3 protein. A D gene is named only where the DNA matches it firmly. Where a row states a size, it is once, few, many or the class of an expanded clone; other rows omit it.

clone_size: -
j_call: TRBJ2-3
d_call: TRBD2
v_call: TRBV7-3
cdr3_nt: TGTGCCAGCAGCCTTAGTCAATCTAGCGGGAGTTCAGATACGCAGTATTTT
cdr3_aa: CASSLSQSSGSSDTQYF

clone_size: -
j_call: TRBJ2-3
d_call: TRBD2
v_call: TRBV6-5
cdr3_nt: TGTGCCAGCAGTTACCAAGCGGGGGTGCGAGATACGCAGTATTTT
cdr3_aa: CASSYQAGVRDTQYF

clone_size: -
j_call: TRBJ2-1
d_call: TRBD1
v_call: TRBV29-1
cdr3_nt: TGCAGCGTTGGCGGCGGACAGGGGACGCTTGAGCAGTTCTTC
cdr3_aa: CSVGGGQGTLEQFF

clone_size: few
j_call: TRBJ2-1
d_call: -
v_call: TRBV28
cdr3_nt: TGTGCCAGCAGTACTATCCGGCAGTCAAACAATGAGCAGTTTTTC
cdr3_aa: CASSTIRQSNNEQFF

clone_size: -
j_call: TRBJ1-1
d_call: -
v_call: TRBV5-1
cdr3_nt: TGCGCCAGCAGCTTGTCTGACACTGAAGCTTTCTTT
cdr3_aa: CASSLSDTEAFF

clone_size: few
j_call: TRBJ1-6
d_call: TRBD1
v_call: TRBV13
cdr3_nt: TGTGCCAGCAGCTTTGGACAGGGCTATAATTCACCCCTCCACTTT
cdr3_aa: CASSFGQGYNSPLHF

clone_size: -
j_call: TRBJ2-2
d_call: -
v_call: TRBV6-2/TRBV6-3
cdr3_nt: TGTGCCAGCAGGGACTACCAGAACACCGGGGAGCTGTTTTTT
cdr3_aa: CASRDYQNTGELFF

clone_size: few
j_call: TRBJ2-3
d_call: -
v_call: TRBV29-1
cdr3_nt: TGCAGCGTCCGGACTGCAGATACGCAGTATTTT
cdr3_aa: CSVRTADTQYF

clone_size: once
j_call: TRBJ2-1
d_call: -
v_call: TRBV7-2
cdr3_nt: TGTGCCAGCTCTGCTTTGGGGGGTTCCTACAATGAGCAGTTCTTC
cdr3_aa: CASSALGGSYNEQFF

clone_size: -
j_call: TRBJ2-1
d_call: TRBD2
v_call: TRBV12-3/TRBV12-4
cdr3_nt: TGTGCCAGCAGTTTCCTAGGGACTAGAAAGGGCGGTGAGCAGTTCTTC
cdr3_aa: CASSFLGTRKGGEQFF

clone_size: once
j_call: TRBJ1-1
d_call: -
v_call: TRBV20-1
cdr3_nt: -
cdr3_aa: CSARDFGAGNTEVFF

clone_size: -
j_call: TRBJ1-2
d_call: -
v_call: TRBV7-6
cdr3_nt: TGTGCCAGCAGCCCCTCCCTTTGGGTGGGCTACACCTTC
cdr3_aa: CASSPSLWVGYTF

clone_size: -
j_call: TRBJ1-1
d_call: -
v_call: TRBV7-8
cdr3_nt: TGTGCCAGCAACCAAGAGGGTCGTAGGGAAGCTTTCTTT
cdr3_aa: CASNQEGRREAFF

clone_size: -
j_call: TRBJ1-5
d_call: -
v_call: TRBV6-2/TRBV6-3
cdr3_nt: TGTGCCAGCAGTTACGGTAAGGGCTATAGCAATCAGCCCCAGCATTTT
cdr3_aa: CASSYGKGYSNQPQHF

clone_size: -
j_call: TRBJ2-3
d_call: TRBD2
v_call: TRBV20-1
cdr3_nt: TGCAGTGCTAGCGAAAGAGCGGGAGTGACAGATACGCAGTATTTT
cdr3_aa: CSASERAGVTDTQYF

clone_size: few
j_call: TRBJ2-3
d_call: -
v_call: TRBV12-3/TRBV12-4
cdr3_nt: TGTGCCAGCAGTTCCCGGGGGGCCGCCGGCACAGATACGCAGTATTTT
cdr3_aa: CASSSRGAAGTDTQYF

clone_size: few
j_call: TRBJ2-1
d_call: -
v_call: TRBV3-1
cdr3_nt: TGTGCCAGCAGCCAAGAAGGTGGGGGAGCTTCGACAGAGCAGTTCTTC
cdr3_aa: CASSQEGGGASTEQFF

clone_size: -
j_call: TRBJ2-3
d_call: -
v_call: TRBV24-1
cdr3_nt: TGTGCCACCAGTGATGCTCTAGTGGGAGTAACAGATACGCAGTATTTT
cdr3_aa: CATSDALVGVTDTQYF

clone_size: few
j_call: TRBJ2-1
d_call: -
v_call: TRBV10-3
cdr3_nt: TGTGCCATCAGTGAGTCCCCCCAGGGGACCCCCTACAATGAGCAGTTCTTC
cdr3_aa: CAISESPQGTPYNEQFF

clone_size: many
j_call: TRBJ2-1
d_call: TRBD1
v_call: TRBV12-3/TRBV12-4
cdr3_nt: TGTGCCAGCAGGGAGGGACAGGGGACCTACAATGAGCAGTTCTTC
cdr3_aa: CASREGQGTYNEQFF

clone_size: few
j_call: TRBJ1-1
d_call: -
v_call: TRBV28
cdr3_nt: TGTGCCAGCGGCACCCAGATGAACACTGAAGCTTTCTTT
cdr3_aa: CASGTQMNTEAFF

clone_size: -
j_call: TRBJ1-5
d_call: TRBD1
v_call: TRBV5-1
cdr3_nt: TGCGCCAGGAGGACAGGGCTTCAGCCCCAGCATTTT
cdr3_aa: CARRTGLQPQHF

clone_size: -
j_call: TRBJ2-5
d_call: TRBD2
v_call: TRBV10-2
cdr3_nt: TGCGCCAGCAGCGGGCTAGCGGGTTACCAAGAGACCCAGTACTTC
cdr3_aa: CASSGLAGYQETQYF

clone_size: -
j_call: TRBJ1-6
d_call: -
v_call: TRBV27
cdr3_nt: TGTGCCAGCAGTAGGGGCGGATTATGGTCACCCCTCCACTTT
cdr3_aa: CASSRGGLWSPLHF

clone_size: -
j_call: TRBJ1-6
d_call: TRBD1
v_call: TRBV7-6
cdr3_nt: TGTGCCAGCAGCGGCCCGGGACAGGGTACATCACCCCTCCACTTT
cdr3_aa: CASSGPGQGTSPLHF

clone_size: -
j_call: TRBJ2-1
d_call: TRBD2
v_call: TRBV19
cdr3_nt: TGTGCCAGTCGGATAGCGGGAGGGCCATCTGAGCAGTTCTTC
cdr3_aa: CASRIAGGPSEQFF

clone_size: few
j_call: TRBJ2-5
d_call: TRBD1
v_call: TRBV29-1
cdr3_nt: TGCAGCGCTATAGACAGGGTAGGGGAGACCCAGTACTTC
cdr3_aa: CSAIDRVGETQYF

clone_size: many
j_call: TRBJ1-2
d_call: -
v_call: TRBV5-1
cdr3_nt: TGCGCCAGCAGCTTGGTGGAAGGGACCTATGGCTACACCTTC
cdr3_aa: CASSLVEGTYGYTF

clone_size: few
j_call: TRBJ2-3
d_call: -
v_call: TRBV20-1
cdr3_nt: TGCAGTGCTAGGTCGATCGGTCGAAGGTTCACAGATACGCAGTATTTT
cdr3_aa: CSARSIGRRFTDTQYF

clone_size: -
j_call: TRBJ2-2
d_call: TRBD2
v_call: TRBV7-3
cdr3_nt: TGTGCCAGCAGCGTTAGCGGGGGGCAAACCGGGGAGCTGTTTTTT
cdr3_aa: CASSVSGGQTGELFF

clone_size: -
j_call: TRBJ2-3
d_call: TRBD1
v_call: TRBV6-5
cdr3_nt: TGTGCCAGCAGTTATCGGGACAGGGGACGAGGGGATACGCAGTATTTT
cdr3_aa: CASSYRDRGRGDTQYF

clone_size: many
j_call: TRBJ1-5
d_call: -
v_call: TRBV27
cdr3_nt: TGTGCCAGCAGTTTCATGGGAGGGTCCAATCAGCCCCAGCATTTT
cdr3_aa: CASSFMGGSNQPQHF

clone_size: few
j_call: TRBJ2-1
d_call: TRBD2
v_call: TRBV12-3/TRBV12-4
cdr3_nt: TGTGCCAGCAGTTTAATGCCTAGCGGGATGGATGAGCAGTTCTTC
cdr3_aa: CASSLMPSGMDEQFF

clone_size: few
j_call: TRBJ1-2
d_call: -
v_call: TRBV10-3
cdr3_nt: TGTGCCATCAGCAGACACACCCAACCCCAACATAAGCTCTATGGCTACACCTTC
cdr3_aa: CAISRHTQPQHKLYGYTF

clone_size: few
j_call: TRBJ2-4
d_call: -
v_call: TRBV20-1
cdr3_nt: TGCAGTGCTAGTCCAGGGCTGAACATTCAGTACTTC
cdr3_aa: CSASPGLNIQYF

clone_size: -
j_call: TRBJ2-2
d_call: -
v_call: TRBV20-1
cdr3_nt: TGCAGTGCTAGAGCGGGACTCAACGCGAACACCGGGGAGCTGTTTTTT
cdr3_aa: CSARAGLNANTGELFF

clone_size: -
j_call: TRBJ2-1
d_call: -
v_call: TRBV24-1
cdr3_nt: TGTGCCACCAGTGATTTGACCCGGGGAGGCAATGAGCAGTTCTTC
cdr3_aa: CATSDLTRGGNEQFF

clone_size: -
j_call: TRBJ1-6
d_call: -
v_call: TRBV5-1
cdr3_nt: TGCGCCAGCAGCGCCCGGACAGTTTATGATTCACCCCTCCACTTT
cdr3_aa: CASSARTVYDSPLHF

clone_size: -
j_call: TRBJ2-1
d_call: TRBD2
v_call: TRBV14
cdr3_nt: TGTGCCAGCAGCCAAGTTCCGGGACTAGCGGGTACTAATGAGCAGTTCTTC
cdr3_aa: CASSQVPGLAGTNEQFF

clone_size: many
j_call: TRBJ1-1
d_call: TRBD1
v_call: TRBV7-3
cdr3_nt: TGTGCCAGCAGCCTCGGACAGGGAGCTGAAGCTTTCTTT
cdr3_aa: CASSLGQGAEAFF